The sequence of this T cell receptor beta chain was determined in a study of read filtering for tumor transcriptome and immune sequencing. Looking at the study overall: By R-ISS, stages I, II and III held approximately 8, 16 and 7 patients. Whole-transcriptome libraries were prepared after DNase treatment.

V gave up 8 bases and J gave up 3 bases, with 11 bases separating them. The germline CDR1 and CDR2 sequences are MNHEY and SVGEGT. The CDR3 sequence is 12 residues long. Study findings and constraints: Dropping single-read clonotypes raised IR-seq and RNA-seq shared-clonotype correlation.

From around 440 ng of RNA, a library with molecular barcoded alpha/delta and beta/gamma adaptors was made. TCRdb fed the reads into MiXCR, producing one record per CDR3 protein. This table has 6,000 or so distinct CDR3 sequences, around 20% appearing once. In its sample, this clonotype was seen many times. Its antigen remains unidentified. V gene TRBV6-2 or TRBV6-3 combines with J gene TRBJ2-7; TRBD1 is a possible D gene (5 bases). The receptor was derived from a donor aged 40 or over with multiple myeloma. The specimen was a population of CD138-negative cells sorted from bone marrow. CDR3 amino acids: CASRLDSYEQYF. CDR3 DNA: TGTGCCAGCCGTTTAGACAGCTACGAGCAGTACTTC.